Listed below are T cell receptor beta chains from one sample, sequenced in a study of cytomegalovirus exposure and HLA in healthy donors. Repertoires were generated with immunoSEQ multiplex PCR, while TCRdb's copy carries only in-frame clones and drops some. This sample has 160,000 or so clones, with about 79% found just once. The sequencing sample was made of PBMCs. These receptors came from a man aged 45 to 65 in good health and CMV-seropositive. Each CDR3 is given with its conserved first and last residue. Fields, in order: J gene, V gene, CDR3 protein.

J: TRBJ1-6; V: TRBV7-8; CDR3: CASSLESTGSSYNSPLHF
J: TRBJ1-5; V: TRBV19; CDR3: CASSMATGGNQPQHF
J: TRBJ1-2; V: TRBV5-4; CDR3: CASSLVDSDGGYTF
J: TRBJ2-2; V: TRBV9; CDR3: CASSAPQANRRELFF
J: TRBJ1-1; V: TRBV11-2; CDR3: CASSLGRFPTEAFF
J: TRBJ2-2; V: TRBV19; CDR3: CASSVTDRGETGELFF
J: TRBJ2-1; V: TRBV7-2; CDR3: CASSLRGRGTHNEQFF
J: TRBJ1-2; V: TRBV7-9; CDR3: CASSLGSVDGYTF
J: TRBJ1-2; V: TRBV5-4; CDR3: CASSLAGDNYGYTF
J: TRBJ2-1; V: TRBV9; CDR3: CASSVEGVGREEQFF
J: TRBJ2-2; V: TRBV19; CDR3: CASSTLAGGLGELFF
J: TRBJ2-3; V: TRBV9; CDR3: CASSAYTGTSVTDTQYF
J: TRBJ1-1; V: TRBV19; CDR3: CASSAIQGIEVEAFF
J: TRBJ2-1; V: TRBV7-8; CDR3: CASSLAETWAGNEQFF
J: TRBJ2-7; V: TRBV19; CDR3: CASSTTPGNEQYF
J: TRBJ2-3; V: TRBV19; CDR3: CASSPWVAGGPSTDTQYF
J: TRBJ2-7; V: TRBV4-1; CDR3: CASSQGVGRGSEQYF
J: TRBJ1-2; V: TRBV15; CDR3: CATSDLYRNPYGYTF
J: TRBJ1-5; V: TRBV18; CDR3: CASSPSGTGPNQPQHF
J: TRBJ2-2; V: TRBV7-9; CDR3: CASGLWGPTGELFF
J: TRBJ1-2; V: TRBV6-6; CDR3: CASSPDRGGYTF
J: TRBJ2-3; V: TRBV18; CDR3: CASLRDRGTDTQYF
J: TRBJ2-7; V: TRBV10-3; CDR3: CAISDNFYEQYF
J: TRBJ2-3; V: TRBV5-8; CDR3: CASSGGNTDTQYF
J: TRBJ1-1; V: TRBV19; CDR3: CASSIGQLNTEAFF
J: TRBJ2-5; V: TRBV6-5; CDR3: CASSYTEQDLQETQYF
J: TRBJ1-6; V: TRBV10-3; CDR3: CASSPGTVYNSPLHF
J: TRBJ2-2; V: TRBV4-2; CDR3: CASSSARRGTGELFF
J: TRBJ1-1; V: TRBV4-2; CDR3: CASSQEGTVNTEAFF
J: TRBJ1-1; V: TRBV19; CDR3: CASSIPGGADTEAFF
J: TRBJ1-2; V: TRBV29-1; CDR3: CSVRTGEHGYTF
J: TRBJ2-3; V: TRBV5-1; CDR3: CASSLTLSGGVGPDTQYF
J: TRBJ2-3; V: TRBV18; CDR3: CASSPLGGTDTQYF
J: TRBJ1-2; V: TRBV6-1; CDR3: CASSEGAGRLYGYTF
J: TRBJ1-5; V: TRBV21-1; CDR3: CASSKPLDREYQPQHF
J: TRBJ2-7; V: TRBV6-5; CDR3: CASSLWTGSSYEQYF
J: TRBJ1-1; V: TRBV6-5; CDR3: CATQRRTEAFF
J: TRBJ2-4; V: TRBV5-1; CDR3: CASSFVGQGNIQYF
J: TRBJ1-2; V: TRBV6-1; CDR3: CASSESQGTYGYTF
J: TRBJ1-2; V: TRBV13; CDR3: CASSHFGASNNAYTF
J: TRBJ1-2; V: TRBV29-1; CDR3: CSVAIETGSGGYTF
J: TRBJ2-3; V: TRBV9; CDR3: CASSVEEGGPRTDTQYF
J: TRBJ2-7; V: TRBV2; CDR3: CASSVVGGGTVTYEQYF
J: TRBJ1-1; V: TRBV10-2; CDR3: CASSGQPNTEAFF
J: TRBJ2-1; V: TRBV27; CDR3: CASKFSTGPYNEQFF
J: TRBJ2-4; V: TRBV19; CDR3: CASNGLAGGGIQYF
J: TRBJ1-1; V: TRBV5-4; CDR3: CASSLGGRNTEAFF
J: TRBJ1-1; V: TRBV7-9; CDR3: CSSSFPTGGDTEAFF
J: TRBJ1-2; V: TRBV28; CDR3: CASSLSGVRESF
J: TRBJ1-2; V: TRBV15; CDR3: CATSRDQYGYTF